The rows below give T cell receptor beta chains drawn from one sample of a study of shared clonotypes between healthy human individuals. The assay was immunoSEQ multiplex PCR, and TCRdb's table has in-frame clones only and misses some. The sample carries about 2 million clones, about 95% recorded once. Material: naive CD8+ T cells sorted from blood. The source is a man younger than 30 in good health. CDR3s include the opening cysteine and the closing phenylalanine or tryptophan. Fields, in order: CDR3 protein, J gene, D gene, CDR3 length, clone size, V gene. A D gene is named only where the DNA matches it firmly. Only part of the rows carry a size: once, few, many, or a class if the clone is expanded.

CDR3 protein: CASSYSGLAGETQYF
J gene: TRBJ2-5
D gene: TRBD2
CDR3 length: 15
clone size: .
V gene: TRBV6-5

CDR3 protein: CASSAGVVYNSPLHF
J gene: TRBJ1-6
D gene: .
CDR3 length: 15
clone size: .
V gene: TRBV6-6

CDR3 protein: CASSHLTAGGGELFF
J gene: TRBJ2-2
D gene: TRBD1
CDR3 length: 15
clone size: .
V gene: TRBV4-2

CDR3 protein: CAISEQNYDQETQYF
J gene: TRBJ2-5
D gene: .
CDR3 length: 15
clone size: .
V gene: TRBV10-3

CDR3 protein: CASSDGPGAFSSYEQYF
J gene: TRBJ2-7
D gene: .
CDR3 length: 17
clone size: once
V gene: TRBV10-2

CDR3 protein: CASSQPGAEAFF
J gene: TRBJ1-1
D gene: .
CDR3 length: 12
clone size: once
V gene: TRBV4-3

CDR3 protein: CASSLDGNEDTQYF
J gene: TRBJ2-3
D gene: .
CDR3 length: 14
clone size: .
V gene: TRBV28

CDR3 protein: CASSFTGGAYNSPLHF
J gene: TRBJ1-6
D gene: TRBD1
CDR3 length: 16
clone size: .
V gene: TRBV11-2

CDR3 protein: CASSPGTGDYEQYF
J gene: TRBJ2-7
D gene: TRBD1
CDR3 length: 14
clone size: .
V gene: TRBV28

CDR3 protein: CASSQDETGGTEAFF
J gene: TRBJ1-1
D gene: TRBD1
CDR3 length: 15
clone size: .
V gene: TRBV4-3

CDR3 protein: CASSVTGSAYGYTF
J gene: TRBJ1-2
D gene: .
CDR3 length: 14
clone size: .
V gene: TRBV13

CDR3 protein: CASSVDSAGVYNEQFF
J gene: TRBJ2-1
D gene: TRBD2
CDR3 length: 16
clone size: .
V gene: TRBV10-1

CDR3 protein: CASSAPTPYEQYF
J gene: TRBJ2-7
D gene: .
CDR3 length: 13
clone size: .
V gene: TRBV7-9

CDR3 protein: CASREGQGSSYEQYF
J gene: TRBJ2-7
D gene: TRBD1
CDR3 length: 15
clone size: .
V gene: TRBV19

CDR3 protein: CASSETTGLYTGELFF
J gene: TRBJ2-2
D gene: .
CDR3 length: 16
clone size: .
V gene: TRBV9

CDR3 protein: CASSYTDNYGYTF
J gene: TRBJ1-2
D gene: .
CDR3 length: 13
clone size: once
V gene: TRBV6-5

CDR3 protein: CASSLVAASSGANVLTF
J gene: TRBJ2-6
D gene: .
CDR3 length: 17
clone size: .
V gene: TRBV7-6

CDR3 protein: CASSLSQAAVYEQYF
J gene: TRBJ2-7
D gene: .
CDR3 length: 15
clone size: .
V gene: TRBV28

CDR3 protein: CASSLRVRERQPQHF
J gene: TRBJ1-5
D gene: .
CDR3 length: 15
clone size: once
V gene: TRBV27

CDR3 protein: CASIGLAGEDEQYF
J gene: TRBJ2-7
D gene: TRBD2
CDR3 length: 14
clone size: .
V gene: TRBV7-2

CDR3 protein: CASSMGPGAYEQYF
J gene: TRBJ2-7
D gene: .
CDR3 length: 14
clone size: .
V gene: TRBV19

CDR3 protein: CASRWDRAQETQYF
J gene: TRBJ2-5
D gene: TRBD1
CDR3 length: 14
clone size: .
V gene: TRBV2

CDR3 protein: CASSASGRADTIQYF
J gene: TRBJ2-4
D gene: TRBD2
CDR3 length: 15
clone size: .
V gene: TRBV9

CDR3 protein: CASSSGTSYF
J gene: TRBJ2-7
D gene: .
CDR3 length: 10
clone size: .
V gene: TRBV28

CDR3 protein: CASRYTGAPAYEQYF
J gene: TRBJ2-7
D gene: TRBD1
CDR3 length: 15
clone size: .
V gene: TRBV2

CDR3 protein: CASSWGQGDSPLHF
J gene: TRBJ1-6
D gene: TRBD1
CDR3 length: 14
clone size: .
V gene: TRBV27

CDR3 protein: CASGAGGGPADEQFF
J gene: TRBJ2-1
D gene: .
CDR3 length: 15
clone size: once
V gene: TRBV28

CDR3 protein: CASDPRANTGELFF
J gene: TRBJ2-2
D gene: .
CDR3 length: 14
clone size: .
V gene: TRBV7-9

CDR3 protein: CASSQDLYTTGVSEAFF
J gene: TRBJ1-1
D gene: .
CDR3 length: 17
clone size: .
V gene: TRBV4-2

CDR3 protein: CASSTTAAYEQYF
J gene: TRBJ2-7
D gene: .
CDR3 length: 13
clone size: .
V gene: TRBV2

CDR3 protein: CASSQPGQFTGELFF
J gene: TRBJ2-2
D gene: TRBD1
CDR3 length: 15
clone size: .
V gene: TRBV4-1

CDR3 protein: CASTGPSYEQYF
J gene: TRBJ2-7
D gene: .
CDR3 length: 12
clone size: .
V gene: TRBV7-9

CDR3 protein: CSARSSGSGELFF
J gene: TRBJ2-2
D gene: .
CDR3 length: 13
clone size: .
V gene: TRBV29-1

CDR3 protein: CASSARGGTDGYTF
J gene: TRBJ1-2
D gene: .
CDR3 length: 14
clone size: .
V gene: TRBV13

CDR3 protein: CATTPLGTSGSYEQYF
J gene: TRBJ2-7
D gene: TRBD2
CDR3 length: 16
clone size: .
V gene: TRBV10-3

CDR3 protein: CASSIEQGGSPLHF
J gene: TRBJ1-6
D gene: .
CDR3 length: 14
clone size: .
V gene: TRBV19

CDR3 protein: CSVEDITDYGYTF
J gene: TRBJ1-2
D gene: .
CDR3 length: 13
clone size: .
V gene: TRBV29-1

CDR3 protein: CASSQGQGFYEQYF
J gene: TRBJ2-7
D gene: TRBD1
CDR3 length: 14
clone size: .
V gene: TRBV5-6

CDR3 protein: CASSPRPSYNEQFF
J gene: TRBJ2-1
D gene: .
CDR3 length: 14
clone size: .
V gene: TRBV6-5

CDR3 protein: CASSLAGDEQYF
J gene: TRBJ2-7
D gene: .
CDR3 length: 12
clone size: .
V gene: TRBV7-6

CDR3 protein: CASSPSVGGANFGYTF
J gene: TRBJ1-2
D gene: .
CDR3 length: 16
clone size: .
V gene: TRBV27

CDR3 protein: CASSRTAPSYEQYF
J gene: TRBJ2-7
D gene: .
CDR3 length: 14
clone size: .
V gene: TRBV19

CDR3 protein: CASGVGSGTEAFF
J gene: TRBJ1-1
D gene: .
CDR3 length: 13
clone size: .
V gene: TRBV4-1

CDR3 protein: CAWRAGRYEQYF
J gene: TRBJ2-7
D gene: .
CDR3 length: 12
clone size: .
V gene: TRBV2

CDR3 protein: CASSYDSETYEQYF
J gene: TRBJ2-7
D gene: .
CDR3 length: 14
clone size: .
V gene: TRBV6-5

CDR3 protein: CASSVREGLSGTGELFF
J gene: TRBJ2-2
D gene: .
CDR3 length: 17
clone size: .
V gene: TRBV6-1

CDR3 protein: CASSLGTVTYEQYF
J gene: TRBJ2-7
D gene: TRBD1
CDR3 length: 14
clone size: .
V gene: TRBV5-1

CDR3 protein: CASSHPRTSGAYEQYF
J gene: TRBJ2-7
D gene: TRBD2
CDR3 length: 16
clone size: .
V gene: TRBV4-1

CDR3 protein: CASSVIQGNEQFF
J gene: TRBJ2-1
D gene: TRBD1
CDR3 length: 13
clone size: .
V gene: TRBV9

CDR3 protein: CASTGMGSPLHF
J gene: TRBJ1-6
D gene: .
CDR3 length: 12
clone size: .
V gene: TRBV13

CDR3 protein: CASREGFNQPQHF
J gene: TRBJ1-5
D gene: .
CDR3 length: 13
clone size: .
V gene: TRBV6-5